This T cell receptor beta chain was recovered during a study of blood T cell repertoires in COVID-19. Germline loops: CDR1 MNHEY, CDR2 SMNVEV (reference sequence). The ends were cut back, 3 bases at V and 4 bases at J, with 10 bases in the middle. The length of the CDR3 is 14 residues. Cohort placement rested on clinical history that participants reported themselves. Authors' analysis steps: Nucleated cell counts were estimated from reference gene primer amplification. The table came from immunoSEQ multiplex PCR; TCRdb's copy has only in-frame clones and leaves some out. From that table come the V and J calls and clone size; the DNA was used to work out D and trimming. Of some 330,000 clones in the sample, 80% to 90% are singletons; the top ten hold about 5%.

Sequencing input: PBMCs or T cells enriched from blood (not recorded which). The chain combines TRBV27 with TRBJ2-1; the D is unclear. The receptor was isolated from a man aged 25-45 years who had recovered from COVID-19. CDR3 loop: CASSFHGPYNEQFF. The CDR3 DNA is TGTGCCAGCAGTTTCCACGGTCCGTACAATGAGCAGTTCTTC.